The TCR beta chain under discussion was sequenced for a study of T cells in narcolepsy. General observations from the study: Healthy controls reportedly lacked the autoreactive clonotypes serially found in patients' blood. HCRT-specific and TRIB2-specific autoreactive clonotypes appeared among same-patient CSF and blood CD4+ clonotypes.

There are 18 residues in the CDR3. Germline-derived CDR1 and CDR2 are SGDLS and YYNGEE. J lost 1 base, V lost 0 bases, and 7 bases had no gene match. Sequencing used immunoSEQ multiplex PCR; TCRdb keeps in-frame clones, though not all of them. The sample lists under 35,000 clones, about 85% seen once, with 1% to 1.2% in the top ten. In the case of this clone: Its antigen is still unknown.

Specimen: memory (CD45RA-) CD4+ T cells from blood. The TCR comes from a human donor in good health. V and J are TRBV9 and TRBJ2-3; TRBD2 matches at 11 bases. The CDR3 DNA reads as TGTGCCAGCAGCGTAGGACTAGCGGGGCAGCCTGGCACAGATACGCAGTATTTT. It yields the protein CASSVGLAGQPGTDTQYF.